This entry is about one T cell receptor (beta chain). The data originate from a study of blood T cells in healthy people across ages. With a J-beta primer mix and a sample-barcoded 5' primer, a second PCR ran 7 to 11 cycles. TCRdb reanalysed the 5' RACE reads using MiXCR and keeps one entry per CDR3 protein. The sample contains 1.5 million to 2 million distinct CDR3 sequences, almost 35% of which appear only once. This CDR3 spans 16 amino acids. This receptor was identified in a woman aged 25 to 39 in good health. The sequenced material came from blood. The chain has TRBV21-1 and TRBJ2-7; TRBD1 is the table's D call and was not checked against the DNA. TRBV21-1 is described as a pseudogene. In DNA, the CDR3 is TGTGCCAGCAGCAAAGAAACAGGGCGTGATTCCTACGAGCAGTACTTC. It specifies CASSKETGRDSYEQYF.